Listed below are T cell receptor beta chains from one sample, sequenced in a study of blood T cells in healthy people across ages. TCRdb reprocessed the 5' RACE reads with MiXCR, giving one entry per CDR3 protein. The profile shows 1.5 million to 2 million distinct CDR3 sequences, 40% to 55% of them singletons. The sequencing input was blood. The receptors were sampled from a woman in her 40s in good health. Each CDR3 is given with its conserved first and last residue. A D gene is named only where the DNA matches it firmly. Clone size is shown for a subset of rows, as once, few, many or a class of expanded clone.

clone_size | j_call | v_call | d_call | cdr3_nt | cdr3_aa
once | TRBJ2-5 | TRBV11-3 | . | TGTGCCAGCAGCCAGGGCCCTGTGGGAGAGACCCAGTACTTC | CASSQGPVGETQYF
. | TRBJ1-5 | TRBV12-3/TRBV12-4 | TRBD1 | TGTGCCAGCAGTTTAGGGGACAGGGGAGGTCAGCCCCAGCATTTT | CASSLGDRGGQPQHF
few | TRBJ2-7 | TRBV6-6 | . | TGTGCCAGCAGTTATGGCTCGGGCTTCTACGAGCAGTACTTC | CASSYGSGFYEQYF
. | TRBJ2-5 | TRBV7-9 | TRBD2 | TGTGCCAGCAGCTCCCTAGCGGGGGTGACCCAGGAGACCCAGTACTTC | CASSSLAGVTQETQYF
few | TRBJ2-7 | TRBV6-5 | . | TGTGCCAGTAGTTACGCCGTTTCCTACGAGCAGTACTTC | CASSYAVSYEQYF
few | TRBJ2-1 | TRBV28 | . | TGTGCCAGCAGCTATCAGGGTTGGGACGTAAATGAGCAGTTCTTC | CASSYQGWDVNEQFF
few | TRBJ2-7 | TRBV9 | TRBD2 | TGTGCCAGCAGCGTAACTAGCGGAGCCCAATACGAGCAGTACTTC | CASSVTSGAQYEQYF
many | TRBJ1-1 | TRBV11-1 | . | TGTGCCAGCAGCTTACGGGGGGCTAACACTGAAGCTTTCTTT | CASSLRGANTEAFF
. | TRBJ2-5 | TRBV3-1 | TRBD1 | TGTGCCAGCAGCCAACGAACAGGGGGCCCATTAGAGACCCAGTACTTC | CASSQRTGGPLETQYF
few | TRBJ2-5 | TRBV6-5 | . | TGTGCCAGCAGTTACTCGGGTAGTGCTGGCAGGGAGAGCGAGACCCAGTACTTC | CASSYSGSAGRESETQYF
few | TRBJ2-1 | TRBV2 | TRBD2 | TGTGCCAGCAGTGGTCAAGCGGGGGAGACTGTCAATGAGCAGTTCTTC | CASSGQAGETVNEQFF
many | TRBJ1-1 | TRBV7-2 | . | TGTGCCAGCAGCTTAGAACTGAACACTGAAGCTTTCTTT | CASSLELNTEAFF
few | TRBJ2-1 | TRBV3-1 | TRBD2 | TGTGCCAGCAGCCAAGCCAAGCGGGGGGCGCAGTTCTTC | CASSQAKRGAQFF
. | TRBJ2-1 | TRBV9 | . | TGTGCCAGCAGCGTAGGCCCCAGACAGCTGGATGAGCAGTTCTTC | CASSVGPRQLDEQFF
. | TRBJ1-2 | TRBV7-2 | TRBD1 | TGTGCCAGCAGCTTAGCGGGACAGCTCTACACCTTC | CASSLAGQLYTF
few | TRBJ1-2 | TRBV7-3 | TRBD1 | TGTGCCAGCAGCCCGACAGGGGCGATTGGGTATGGCTACACCTTC | CASSPTGAIGYGYTF
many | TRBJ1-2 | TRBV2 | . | TGCGCCAGCAGTGCGGGGCAAGGCTATGGCTACACCTTC | CASSAGQGYGYTF
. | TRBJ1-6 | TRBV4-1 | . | TGCGCCAGCAGCCAAGATTTGGCAGGGGTTTCACCCCTCCACTTT | CASSQDLAGVSPLHF
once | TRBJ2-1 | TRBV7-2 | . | TGTGCCAGCAGCTTAGCTGAACTCTCCGCTGAGCAGTTCTTC | CASSLAELSAEQFF
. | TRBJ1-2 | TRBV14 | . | TGTGCCAGCAGCCCGACAGCGACCGTTCTTGGCTACACCTTC | CASSPTATVLGYTF
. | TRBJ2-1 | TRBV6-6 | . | TGTGCCAGCTGTCCTCGTGATGTGAACAATGAGCAGTTCTTC | CASCPRDVNNEQFF
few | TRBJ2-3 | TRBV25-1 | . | TGTGCCAGTTTGGCCCGCGGGGGCCACACAGATACGCAGTATTTT | CASLARGGHTDTQYF
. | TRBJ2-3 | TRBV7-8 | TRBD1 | TGTGCCAGCAGCCCCCACCCGGACAGGGATATACCAGATACGCAGTATTTT | CASSPHPDRDIPDTQYF
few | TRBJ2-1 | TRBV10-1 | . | TGCGCCAGCGGTAGGGACCTAGGGGGCAATGAGCAGTTCTTC | CASGRDLGGNEQFF
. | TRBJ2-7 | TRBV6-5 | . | TGTGCCAGCAGAAGAGACAGGATGAGCTCCTACGAGCAGTACTTC | CASRRDRMSSYEQYF
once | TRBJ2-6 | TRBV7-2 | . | TGTGCCAGCAGCTTAGGTGTACGGGCTGGTGGGGCCAACGTCCTGACTTTC | CASSLGVRAGGANVLTF
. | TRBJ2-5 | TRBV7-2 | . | TGTGCCAGCGCCGGAGGACAGCAAGAGACCCAGTACTTC | CASAGGQQETQYF
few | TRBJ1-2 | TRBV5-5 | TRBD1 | TGTGCCAGCAGCCCGGAGGGCAGGGGGCGCATCTATGGCTACACCTTC | CASSPEGRGRIYGYTF